This TCR beta chain was recorded in a study of post-analysis software for immune sequencing data. Concerning this clonotype itself: Its antigen is unidentified.

The authors incorporated unique molecular identifiers into the TCR beta cDNA libraries. Using its own MiXCR run on the PCR reads, TCRdb lists one record per CDR3 protein. The sample yields under 650,000 distinct CDR3 sequences, roughly two fifths seen once. Study-wide findings and caveats: Patients had higher frequencies than controls of four to six TRBV segments, including TRBV5-6, TRBV5-1 and TRBV20-1. Normalized Chao1 diversity in multiple sclerosis patients fell significantly below that of controls.

Germline trimming cut 3 bases from V and 0 bases from J; bases unmatched to any gene: 7. This CDR3 has 17 amino acids. Germline V gene lookup returns CDR1 SGHAT and CDR2 FQNNGV. This clonotype was obtained from a girl between 5 and 17 years old with multiple sclerosis. Sample: blood. This chain joins TRBV11-2 and TRBJ2-3; 9 bases map to TRBD2. The CDR3 bases are TGTGCCAGCAGCTTCCCTAGCGGGGAGCTTAGCACAGATACGCAGTATTTT. Translating it yields CASSFPSGELSTDTQYF.